This TCR beta chain was recovered during a study of shared clonotypes between healthy human individuals. Study outcomes and limitations: Relative to their counterparts shared across all four donors, non-shared clonotypes exhibited diminished generation probabilities. In a few donors, about 5% of naive CD4 clonotypes appeared in common.

To note about this clone: Its antigen remains unknown.

Produced via immunoSEQ multiplex PCR; TCRdb's table is partial and in-frame only. The data contain around 940,000 clones, less than 85% of them seen just once; the ten biggest clones take up over 1.3%. Sequencing input: memory CD4+ T cells sorted from blood. Subset denoted: CD45RA-negative fraction. This sequence was found in a man aged 18 to 29 in good health.

CDR3 in DNA: TGTGCCAGCAGTTATACTGGACAGGGAGCTAACTATGGCTACACCTTC. Protein product: CASSYTGQGANYGYTF. The chain has TRBV6-5 and TRBJ1-2, with 8 positions matching TRBD1. Trimming cost V 3 bases and J 0 bases; bases outside gene matches: 6. The CDR3 loop spans 16 amino acids. Looked up from germline, CDR1 is MNHEY and CDR2 is SVGAGI.